A single sample gave rise to the 30 T cell receptor beta chains below, sequenced in a study of T cells after yellow fever vaccination. In TCRdb, the 5' RACE reads were re-called with MiXCR into one record per CDR3 protein. The table includes about 96,000 distinct CDR3 sequences, over 8% detected once. The sequencing used CD8+ T cells not binding an NS4B(214-222) dextramer, sorted from PBMCs, collected about 2 weeks after the first yellow fever vaccination. These receptors were taken from a man aged 18 to 29 who received the YFV17D yellow fever vaccine.

The chain employs TRBV6-4 and TRBJ2-3; 11 bases are shared with TRBD2. This CDR3 is 16 amino acids long. The germline V gene has CDR1 MRHNA and CDR2 SNTAGT. V lost 2 bases, J lost 0 bases, and 1 base stayed unmatched. CDR3: CASSDLAGGSTDTQYF. The DNA of the CDR3 is TGTGCCAGCAGTGACCTAGCGGGGGGTAGCACAGATACGCAGTATTTT.

This clonotype was seen more than once but under ten times. The V gene is TRBV7-3, the J gene TRBJ2-2; no clear D. Trimming left V 0 bases short and J 7 bases short, with 9 bases between. The CDR3 has 14 amino acids. Germline V gene sequence: CDR1 SGHTA, CDR2 FQGTGA. The CDR3 sequence: CASSLTVDGGELFF. The CDR3 coding sequence is TGTGCCAGCAGCTTAACTGTTGACGGCGGGGAGCTGTTTTTT.

CDR3 loop: CASKRQGAPDTQYF. CDR3 in DNA: TGTGCCAGCAAAAGACAGGGGGCACCGGATACGCAGTATTTT. This rearrangement joins TRBV7-9 to TRBJ2-3, with 10 bases lining up with TRBD1. This CDR3 contains 14 residues. After removal of 7 bases from V and 6 bases from J, the junction contained 7 bases not matched to a gene. Germline CDR1 reads SEHNR; CDR2 reads FQNEAQ (reference sequence).

The V gene is TRBV20-1, the J gene TRBJ1-3; D is uncertain. Germline values: CDR1 DFQATT, CDR2 SNEGSKA (reference sequence). The CDR3 contains 14 residues. V lost 5 bases, J lost 4 bases, and 15 bases lay in between. DNA of the CDR3: TGCAGTGCTCGCCTCCTGGGGTCCGGAAACACCATATATTTT. Residues: CSARLLGSGNTIYF.

This clonotype appeared a few times. The rearrangement joins TRBV4-1 to TRBJ2-2; 8 positions match TRBD1. The CDR3 has 17 amino acids. Germline-derived CDR1 and CDR2 are MGHRA and YSYEKL. Unmatched junction bases numbered 12, after V lost 4 bases and J lost 5 bases. CDR3 residues: CASSRLLQGARTGELFF. The DNA for the CDR3 is TGCGCCAGCAGCCGACTCCTTCAGGGGGCGCGTACCGGGGAGCTGTTTTTT.

This clonotype has just a few counts. The chain uses TRBV6-1 and TRBJ2-5, with 10 nucleotides matching TRBD2. V shed 6 bases, J shed 1 base, and the junction held 8 bases outside the gene matches. The CDR3 spans 16 residues. From germline, CDR1 is MNHNS and CDR2 SASEGT. The CDR3 region is CASSRTSGILQETQYF. The CDR3, as DNA: TGTGCCAGCAGCAGGACTAGCGGCATCCTCCAAGAGACCCAGTACTTC.

This clonotype turned up a few times. The V gene is TRBV29-1, the J gene TRBJ1-1; no reliable D call. V dropped 3 bases and J dropped 3 bases, with 5 bases sitting between them. CDR1 and CDR2 (germline): SQVTM, ANQGSEA. The CDR3 consists of 11 residues. The CDR3 DNA is TGCAGCGTTGATGACTACACTGAAGCTTTCTTT. As protein: CSVDDYTEAFF.

This clonotype has just a few counts. This chain connects TRBV20-1 to TRBJ2-3; 14 bases fit TRBD2. This CDR3 comprises 17 residues. Germline values: CDR1 DFQATT, CDR2 SNEGSKA (reference sequence). The V and J ends lost 6 bases and 0 bases, in that order; junction bases with no gene match: 8. The CDR3 sequence: CSADGTSGGLSTDTQYF. The DNA of the CDR3 is TGCAGTGCGGATGGGACTAGCGGGGGCCTTAGCACAGATACGCAGTATTTT.

In its sample, this clonotype was seen many times. V and J are TRBV5-1 and TRBJ2-7; perhaps TRBD2 as D (5 bases). The CDR3 has 14 residues. The V and J ends lost 3 bases and 5 bases respectively, with 15 bases between them. CDR1 and CDR2 from the germline V gene are SGHRS and YFSETQ. The CDR3 loop reads CASSSEGEWNEQYF. CDR3 bases: TGCGCCAGCAGCTCAGAGGGAGAGTGGAACGAGCAGTACTTC.

This chain connects TRBV7-6 to TRBJ1-1; 7 bases agree with TRBD1. Germline CDR1 and CDR2: SGHVS and FNYEAQ. The CDR3 has 16 residues. V gave up 1 base and J gave up 0 bases; unmatched junction bases: 5. CDR3 bases: TGTGCCAGCAGCTTAGTGACAGGGACCTTGAACACTGAAGCTTTCTTT. The encoded protein is CASSLVTGTLNTEAFF.

V is TRBV20-1 and J is TRBJ1-4; D is unresolved. CDR1 and CDR2 (germline): DFQATT, SNEGSKA (reference sequence). V lost 0 bases to trimming and J lost 8 bases, with 16 bases between them. CDR3 length equals 15 residues. The CDR3 region is CSARDLTGPREKLFF. The DNA for the CDR3 is TGCAGTGCTAGAGATCTGACCGGGCCTAGGGAAAAACTGTTTTTT.

The chain is built from TRBV30 and TRBJ2-5; D could derive from TRBD1 or TRBD2 (7 bases each). Deletions cut 5 bases from V and 1 base from J, with 14 bases between. CDR1 GTSNPN and CDR2 SVGIG come from the germline V gene (reference sequence). The CDR3 sequence is 14 residues long. CDR3 sequence reads: CAWATGEGQETQYF. The CDR3 nucleotides read TGTGCCTGGGCAACAGGGGAGGGCCAAGAGACCCAGTACTTC.

In its sample, this clonotype was seen a few times. The chain couples TRBV6-5 to TRBJ1-1; TRBD1 matches at 12 bases. Looked up from germline, CDR1 is MNHEY and CDR2 is SVGAGI. V lost 8 bases, J lost 4 bases, and 8 bases stayed unmatched. The CDR3 extends over 15 amino acids. This CDR3 is CASGTGGYLATEAFF. The CDR3 DNA reads TGTGCCAGCGGGACAGGGGGCTACTTGGCCACTGAAGCTTTCTTT.

The CDR3 coding sequence is TGTGCCAGCAGCTCTACAGGGGGCGCCTACAATGAGCAGTTCTTC. It codes for CASSSTGGAYNEQFF. The rearrangement links TRBV7-2 to TRBJ2-1; 9 nucleotides align to TRBD1. V lost 4 bases and J lost 2; bases outside the gene matches: 3. Germline assignment: CDR1 SGHTA and CDR2 FQGNSA. This CDR3 is 15 amino acids long. Full variable domain (outside the CDR3, taken from reference TRBV7-2 and TRBJ2-1): GAGVSQSPSNKVTEKGKDVELRCDPISGHTALYWYRQSLGQGLEFLIYFQGNSAPDKSGLPSDRFSAERTGGSVSTLTIQRTQQEDSAVYLCASSSTGGAYNEQFFGPGTRLTVL.

This clonotype occurred a few times. The V gene is TRBV7-8, the J gene TRBJ2-5; D possibly corresponds to TRBD2 (5 bases). CDR1 and CDR2 from the germline V gene are SGHVS and FQNEAQ. This CDR3 has 16 residues. Trimming removed 1 base from V and 5 bases from J, with 17 bases in between. The CDR3 nucleotides are TGTGCCAGCAGCTTAGTCCGGAGTAGCGTGATGGAGACCCAGTACTTC. As protein: CASSLVRSSVMETQYF.

This clonotype was counted at least ten times. CDR3 DNA: TGCGCCAGCTGCTATACCGCGGCAGGGGGAGACGAGCAGTACTTC. Protein: CASCYTAAGGDEQYF. The chain joins TRBV5-1 to TRBJ2-7; 7 nucleotides line up with TRBD1. The CDR3 extends over 15 amino acids. The V gene end was trimmed by 7 bases and the J gene end by 5 bases; junction bases not matched to a gene: 15. Germline V gene sequence: CDR1 SGHRS, CDR2 YFSETQ.

The rearrangement links TRBV12-3 or TRBV12-4 to TRBJ2-7, with 11 bases that match TRBD1. The CDR3 covers 16 residues. V gave up 2 bases and J gave up 4 bases; unmatched junction bases: 7. DNA for the CDR3: TGTGCCAGCAGTTTATCACTCGGACAGGGGGCTTACGAGCAGTACTTC. Residues: CASSLSLGQGAYEQYF.

In this sample, this clonotype turned up a few times. This chain links TRBV11-1 with TRBJ2-4; 9 nucleotides line up with TRBD1. This CDR3 is built from 12 residues. CDR1 and CDR2 (germline): SGHAT, FQDESV (reference sequence). V lost 5 bases to trimming and J lost 8 bases; unmatched junction nucleotides: 1. The DNA for the CDR3 is TGTGCCAGCAGCCGGACAGGGGACATTCAGTACTTC. Translating it yields CASSRTGDIQYF.

This clonotype has only a few counts. This chain links TRBV12-3 or TRBV12-4 with TRBJ2-3, with 13 bases matching TRBD2. CDR3 length: 17 residues. Trimming removed 5 bases from V and 0 bases from J; junction bases left unmatched: 5. The chain's CDR3 is CASSRTSGGDSTDTQYF. The CDR3 coding sequence is TGTGCCAGCAGTCGGACTAGCGGGGGAGATAGCACAGATACGCAGTATTTT.

A few counts support this clonotype. The chain carries TRBV30 and TRBJ2-2; D tentatively fits TRBD1 or TRBD2 (5 bases each). Trimming removed 0 bases from V and 12 bases from J, with 14 bases in between. This CDR3 is built from 13 residues. CDR1 is GTSNPN and CDR2 is SVGIG in the germline V gene (reference sequence). DNA for the CDR3: TGTGCCTGGAGTGTACTTCCCAGGGACCAGCTGTTTTTT. Protein product: CAWSVLPRDQLFF.

In this sample, this clonotype turned up a few times. The DNA of the CDR3 is TGTGCCAGCACCACAGGGCCCTCCGTGGGCTACACCTTC. As protein: CASTTGPSVGYTF. V and J are TRBV6-1 and TRBJ1-2; maybe TRBD1 (6 bases). Germline CDR1 and CDR2: MNHNS and SASEGT. V lost 7 bases and J 8 bases, leaving 17 bases between the germline ends. This CDR3 contains 13 residues.

This clonotype was seen more than once but under ten times. The gene calls are TRBV4-3 and TRBJ1-1; the D is unclear. This CDR3 region has 16 residues. From germline, CDR1 is LGHNA and CDR2 YSLEER. The ends were cut back, 0 bases at V and 1 base at J, with 12 bases in the middle. This CDR3 is CASSQDRWTTNTEAFF. The CDR3 region has the DNA TGCGCCAGCAGCCAAGATCGGTGGACCACGAACACTGAAGCTTTCTTT.

Many counts were recorded for this clonotype. The chain employs TRBV27 and TRBJ2-1; D not resolved. The V gene lost 4 bases and the J gene lost 5 bases, with 9 bases spanning the gap. Germline values: CDR1 MNHEY, CDR2 SMNVEV (reference sequence). The CDR3 totals 13 residues. The CDR3 reads CASSSWPHNEQFF. Here the CDR3 DNA reads TGTGCCAGCAGTTCTTGGCCCCACAATGAGCAGTTCTTC.

This clonotype was counted a few times. V and J are TRBV5-1 and TRBJ2-3; D may be TRBD2 (5 bases). CDR1 and CDR2 (germline): SGHRS, YFSETQ. The CDR3 sequence is 16 residues long. Trimming pared 4 bases from V and 4 bases from J, leaving 19 bases between. The CDR3 here is CASSQAGGHSPDTQYF. CDR3 bases: TGCGCCAGCAGCCAAGCCGGAGGCCATTCCCCAGATACGCAGTATTTT.

This clonotype was seen a handful of times. The chain links TRBV29-1 to TRBJ1-2; no definite D call. The germline V and J ends were trimmed by 7 bases and 7 bases, with 4 bases remaining between them. Per germline, CDR1 SQVTM and CDR2 ANQGSEA. This CDR3 has 8 amino acids. CDR3 in DNA: TGCAGCGGGGGTGGCTACACCTTC. As protein: CSGGGYTF.

This chain joins TRBV7-8 and TRBJ2-7, with D possibly TRBD2 on 7 matching bases. Trimming took 7 bases from V and 7 from J, leaving 29 bases between them. The CDR3 runs 17 residues. From germline, CDR1 is SGHVS and CDR2 FQNEAQ. The CDR3 loop reads CASTERGAGASTWEQYF. DNA of the CDR3: TGTGCCAGCACCGAGAGGGGGGCGGGGGCGTCGACCTGGGAGCAGTACTTC.

This clonotype was seen a handful of times. V gene TRBV7-9 combines with J gene TRBJ2-1; D uncertain. This CDR3 has 14 amino acids. Trimming left V 6 bases short and J 5 bases short, with 14 bases between. Germline V CDR1 and CDR2: SEHNR, FQNEAQ (reference sequence). CDR3 in DNA: TGTGCCAGCAGTCCCCGGCCCCCCAACAATGAGCAGTTCTTC. Amino acids: CASSPRPPNNEQFF.

Many counts were recorded for this clonotype. The chain recombines TRBV6-5 with TRBJ1-2; D is perhaps TRBD1 (5 bases). Germline V gives CDR1 MNHEY, CDR2 SVGAGI. V lost 9 bases, J lost 4 bases, and 18 bases lay in between. This CDR3 contains 14 residues. CDR3 amino acids: CASTFGADFYGYTF. DNA of the CDR3: TGTGCCAGTACCTTCGGGGCCGATTTCTATGGCTACACCTTC.

In this sample, this clonotype turned up a few times. The chain has TRBV6-2 or TRBV6-3 and TRBJ1-4; possibly TRBD1 for D (6 bases). The germline gives CDR1 MNHEY, CDR2 SVGEGT. The CDR3 spans 12 residues. V lost 8 bases and J 10 bases, leaving 14 bases between the germline ends. For the CDR3, the DNA is TGTGCCAGCGAGGGGGTTTTAGGAAAACTGTTTTTT. The encoded protein is CASEGVLGKLFF.

The gene calls are TRBV6-2 or TRBV6-3 and TRBJ2-1; D remains ambiguous. The V gene lost 0 bases and the J gene lost 3 bases, with 6 bases spanning the gap. The CDR3 totals 14 residues. Germline CDR1 reads MNHEY; CDR2 reads SVGEGT. The CDR3 loop reads CASSYSIIYNEQFF. The CDR3 DNA reads as TGTGCCAGCAGTTACTCGATTATCTACAATGAGCAGTTCTTC.